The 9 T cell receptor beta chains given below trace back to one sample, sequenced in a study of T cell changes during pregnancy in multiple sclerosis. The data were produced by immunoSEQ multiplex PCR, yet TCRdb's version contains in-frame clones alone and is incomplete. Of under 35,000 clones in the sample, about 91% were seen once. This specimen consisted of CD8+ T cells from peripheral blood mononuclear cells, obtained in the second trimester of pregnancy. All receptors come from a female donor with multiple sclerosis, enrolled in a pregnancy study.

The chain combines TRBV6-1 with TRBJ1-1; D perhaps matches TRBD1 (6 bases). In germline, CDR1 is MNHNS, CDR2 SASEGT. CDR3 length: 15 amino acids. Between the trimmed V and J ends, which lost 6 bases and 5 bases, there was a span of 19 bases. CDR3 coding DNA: TGTGCCAGCAGCGACGCGATAGGGGGACTAACTGAAGCTTTCTTT. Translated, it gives CASSDAIGGLTEAFF.

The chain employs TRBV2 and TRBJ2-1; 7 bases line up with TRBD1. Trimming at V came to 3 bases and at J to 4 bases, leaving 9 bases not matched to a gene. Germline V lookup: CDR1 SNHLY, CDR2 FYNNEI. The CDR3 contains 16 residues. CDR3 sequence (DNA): TGTGCCAGCAGTGACCTGAACAGGGGCGTATACAATGAGCAGTTCTTC. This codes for CASSDLNRGVYNEQFF.

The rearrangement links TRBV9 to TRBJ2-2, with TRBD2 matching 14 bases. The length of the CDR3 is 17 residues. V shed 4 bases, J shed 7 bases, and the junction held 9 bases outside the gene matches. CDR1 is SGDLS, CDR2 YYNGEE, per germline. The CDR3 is CASSSLGLAGADGELFF. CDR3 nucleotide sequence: TGTGCCAGCAGCTCCCTGGGACTAGCGGGAGCGGACGGGGAGCTGTTTTTT.

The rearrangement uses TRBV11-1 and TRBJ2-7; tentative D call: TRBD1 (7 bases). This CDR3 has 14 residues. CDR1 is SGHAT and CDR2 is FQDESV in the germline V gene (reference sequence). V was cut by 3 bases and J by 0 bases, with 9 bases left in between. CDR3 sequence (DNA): TGTGCCAGCAGCTTCAGGGGGGACTCCTACGAGCAGTACTTC. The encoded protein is CASSFRGDSYEQYF.

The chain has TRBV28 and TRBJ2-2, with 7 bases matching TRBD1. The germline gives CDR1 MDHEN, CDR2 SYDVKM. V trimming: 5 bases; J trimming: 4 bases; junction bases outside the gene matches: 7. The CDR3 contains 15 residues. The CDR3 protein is CASSRDRVRTGELFF. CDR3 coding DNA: TGTGCCAGCAGTAGAGACAGGGTTCGCACCGGGGAGCTGTTTTTT.

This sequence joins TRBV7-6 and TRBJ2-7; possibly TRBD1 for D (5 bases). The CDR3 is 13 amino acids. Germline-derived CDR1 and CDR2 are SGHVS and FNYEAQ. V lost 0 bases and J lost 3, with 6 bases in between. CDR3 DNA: TGTGCCAGCAGCTTAGCTGACAGCTACGAGCAGTACTTC. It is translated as CASSLADSYEQYF.

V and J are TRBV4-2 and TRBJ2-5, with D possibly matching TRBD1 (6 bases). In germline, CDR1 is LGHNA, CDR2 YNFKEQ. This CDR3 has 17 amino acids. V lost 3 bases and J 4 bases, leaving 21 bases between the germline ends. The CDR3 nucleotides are TGTGCCAGCAGCCACAGCCCGGCAGGGGAAGGAGGAGAGACCCAGTACTTC. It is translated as CASSHSPAGEGGETQYF.

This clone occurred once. CDR3 amino acids: CASSATGFAEAFF. The CDR3 bases are TGTGCCAGCAGCGCAACAGGGTTCGCTGAAGCTTTCTTT. The chain combines TRBV9 with TRBJ1-1, with a possible D match to TRBD1 (6 bases). Germline loops: CDR1 SGDLS, CDR2 YYNGEE. The ends were cut back, 3 bases at V and 6 bases at J, with 12 bases in the middle. This CDR3 region has 13 residues.

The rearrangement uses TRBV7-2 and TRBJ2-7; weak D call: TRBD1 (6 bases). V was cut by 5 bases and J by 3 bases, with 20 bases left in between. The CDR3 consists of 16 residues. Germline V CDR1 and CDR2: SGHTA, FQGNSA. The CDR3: CASSTATGLMIYEQYF. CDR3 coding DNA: TGTGCCAGCAGCACCGCGACAGGCCTCATGATCTACGAGCAGTACTTC.